This entry describes one TCR beta chain. This specimen comes from a study of technical replicates of blood from several donors. The CDR3 loop spans 15 amino acids. Trimming cost V 1 base and J 3 bases; bases outside gene matches: 2. Germline values: CDR1 MGHRA, CDR2 YSYEKL. Method: immunoSEQ multiplex PCR; TCRdb's copy keeps in-frame clones and lacks some. The table lists 91,000 or so clones, 95% of them singletons, with roughly 0.2% in the top ten. V is TRBV4-1 and J is TRBJ2-1; 8 positions match TRBD2. The TCR comes from a human donor in good health. The sample consisted of T cells isolated from PBMCs. CDR3 nucleotide sequence: TGCGCCAGCAGCCAAGCCGGGACTAGCTACAATGAGCAGTTCTTC. Protein product: CASSQAGTSYNEQFF.